Each of the 17 T cell receptor beta chains below was sequenced from the same sample in a study of T cell repertoires in cytomegalovirus infection (dated by TCRdb to about 2019). For sequencing, an Illumina HiSeq 1500 was employed. Through fastp at Q25 and MiXCR, TCRdb rebuilt clones from the public reads, retaining in-frame beta chains. Rows matching on CDR3 protein sequence are summarized as one entry with the most common DNA and genes. A total of under 600,000 distinct CDR3 sequences appear in this sample, 16% of them only once. The ten largest clones represent 20% to 30% of the sample. Sequenced input: CD8+ T cells from PBMCs. The receptor source for this set is a human donor in good health (CMV status not recorded). Some clones in this sample may be carry-over from other donors' samples.

This clonotype appeared a few times. The chain employs TRBV3-1 and TRBJ2-7; perhaps D is TRBD1 or TRBD2 (5 bases each). V was clipped by 5 bases and J by 2 bases, with 16 bases between them. Germline CDR1 is LGHDT and CDR2 is YNNKEL (reference sequence). The CDR3 contains 15 residues. CDR3 nucleotides: TGTGCCAGCAGCGCCGGGACCTCAAAGGCCTACGAGCAGTACTTC. It specifies CASSAGTSKAYEQYF.

This clonotype was counted only a few times. CDR3 bases: TGTGCCAGCGGCTGGGAGACGCAGTATTTT. This encodes CASGWETQYF. The V and J genes are TRBV3-1 and TRBJ2-3, with D tentatively TRBD2 (5 bases). V was pared by 8 bases and J by 9 bases, with 9 bases between. CDR3 length: 10 residues. Germline-derived CDR1 and CDR2 are LGHDT and YNNKEL (reference sequence).

In its sample, this clonotype was seen many times. The J gene is TRBJ1-1, the V gene TRBV11-2, with a tentative D call TRBD1 (5 bases). The CDR3 is 17 amino acids. V lost 5 bases, J lost 6 bases, and 25 bases lay in between. Germline loops: CDR1 SGHAT, CDR2 FQNNGV. The CDR3 region is CASSAWDSRRVSAEAFF. In DNA form, the CDR3 reads TGTGCCAGCAGCGCCTGGGACTCCCGGCGCGTAAGCGCTGAAGCTTTCTTT.

This clonotype was seen only a few times. This sequence joins TRBV12-3 or TRBV12-4 and TRBJ1-2; D is ambiguous. The ends were cut back, 7 bases at V and 0 bases at J, with 9 bases in the middle. The CDR3 covers 13 residues. The CDR3, as DNA: TGTGCCAGCACCAATACACCTAACTATGGCTACACCTTC. It yields the protein CASTNTPNYGYTF.

This clonotype was seen only a few times. The rearrangement uses TRBV28 and TRBJ1-2; D ambiguous. V was trimmed by 5 bases and J by 2 bases, leaving 12 bases between them. Germline CDR1 and CDR2: MDHEN and SYDVKM. The length of the CDR3 is 14 residues. CDR3 DNA: TGTGCCAGCAGTCCCGAGCGGCGGAACTATGGCTACACCTTC. Protein: CASSPERRNYGYTF.

The chain combines TRBV7-3 with TRBJ2-1, with a possible D match to TRBD2 (5 bases). With 7 bases removed from V and 8 bases from J, the gap between germline ends came to 12 bases. CDR3 length: 12 residues. Germline CDR1 is SGHTA and CDR2 is FQGTGA. CDR3 loop: CASTNPGDEQFF. The CDR3 bases are TGTGCCAGCACCAATCCCGGGGATGAGCAGTTCTTC.

This clonotype has more than one count but fewer than ten. The chain is built from TRBV7-2 and TRBJ2-1; D is possibly TRBD1 or TRBD2 (5 bases each). Trimming cost V 5 bases and J 0 bases, with 17 bases left between them. Germline-derived CDR1 and CDR2 are SGHTA and FQGNSA. This CDR3 region has 17 residues. The DNA of the CDR3 is TGTGCCAGCAGCGACTTCCCATGGGGGAGCTCCTACAATGAGCAGTTCTTC. It yields the protein CASSDFPWGSSYNEQFF.

This clonotype appeared many times. The genes are TRBV18 and TRBJ2-1; 8 positions agree with TRBD1. V trimming: 3 bases; J trimming: 8 bases; junction bases outside the gene matches: 6. This CDR3 is built from 14 residues. Germline-derived CDR1 and CDR2 are KGHSH and LQKENI. The CDR3 DNA reads TGTGCCAGCTCACCCGACAGGGGTGACGATGAGCAGTTCTTC. It is translated as CASSPDRGDDEQFF.

This clonotype was counted a few times. The J gene is TRBJ2-2, the V gene TRBV2, with TRBD1 matching over 7 bases. J was trimmed by 3 bases and V by 10 bases; bases with no gene match: 5. The CDR3 loop spans 13 amino acids. Germline CDR1 SNHLY, CDR2 FYNNEI. CDR3 in amino acids: CATRDRHTGELFF. The CDR3 DNA reads as TGTGCCACCCGGGACAGACACACCGGGGAGCTGTTTTTT.

This clonotype was counted between two and nine times. This chain uses TRBV20-1 with TRBJ2-1; D is ambiguous. The V end lost 0 bases, the J end lost 7 bases, and 10 bases lay between the germline ends. The CDR3 has 13 residues. Germline assignment: CDR1 DFQATT and CDR2 SNEGSKA (reference sequence). This chain's CDR3 is CSAREGGENEQFF. The DNA of the CDR3 is TGCAGTGCTAGAGAAGGTGGAGAGAATGAGCAGTTCTTC.

This clonotype has a count of ten or more. The chain has TRBV7-8 and TRBJ2-1; 10 positions agree with TRBD2. The CDR3 spans 15 residues. Trimming removed 5 bases from V and 6 bases from J; junction bases left unmatched: 7. Per germline, CDR1 SGHVS and CDR2 FQNEAQ. CDR3 in DNA: TGTGCCAGCAGCCACGTAGCGGGGGGACCCAATGAGCAGTTCTTC. Protein sequence: CASSHVAGGPNEQFF. The full variable domain, completed using reference TRBV7-8 and TRBJ2-1, is GAGVSQSPRYKVAKRGQDVALRCDPISGHVSLFWYQQALGQGPEFLTYFQNEAQLDKSGLPSDRFFAERPEGSVSTLKIQRTQQEDSAVYLCASSHVAGGPNEQFFGPGTRLTVL.

In this sample, this clonotype turned up many times. V and J are TRBV11-2 and TRBJ1-2, with D possibly being TRBD1 (5 bases). Trimming left V 6 bases short and J 8 bases short, with 28 bases between. Germline CDR1 reads SGHAT; CDR2 reads FQNNGV. The CDR3 spans 17 residues. The CDR3, as DNA: TGTGCCAGCAGTCCTGTGAGGGGCGCGGGGCGGGAGCGCGGCTACACCTTC. Protein: CASSPVRGAGRERGYTF.

The CDR3 here is CASSLGVGQIYEQYF. The CDR3 DNA follows: TGTGCCAGCAGCTTAGGTGTGGGACAGATCTACGAGCAGTACTTC. The rearrangement uses TRBV11-2 and TRBJ2-7, with TRBD1 matching over 7 bases. There are 15 residues in the CDR3. Germline loops: CDR1 SGHAT, CDR2 FQNNGV. J was trimmed by 3 bases and V by 1 base; bases with no gene match: 6. Based on the CDR3 plus reference TRBV11-2 and TRBJ2-7, the full variable domain is EAGVAQSPRYKIIEKRQSVAFWCNPISGHATLYWYQQILGQGPKLLIQFQNNGVVDDSQLPKDRFSAERLKGVDSTLKIQPAKLEDSAVYLCASSLGVGQIYEQYFGPGTRLTVT.

This clonotype came up many times. The chain has TRBV12-5 and TRBJ1-5; D is unresolved. CDR3 length: 13 residues. Trimming took 0 bases from V and 4 from J, leaving 4 bases between them. Germline V gene sequence: CDR1 LGHNT, CDR2 FRNRAP. CDR3: CASGLVQNQPQHF. The CDR3 bases are TGTGCTAGTGGTTTGGTACAGAATCAGCCCCAGCATTTT.

This clonotype was recorded at least ten times. This sequence joins TRBV28 and TRBJ2-7, with D perhaps assigned TRBD1 or TRBD2 (5 bases each). The CDR3 is 16 residues long. Trimming cost V 8 bases and J 1 base, with 21 bases left between them. The germline gives CDR1 MDHEN, CDR2 SYDVKM. The CDR3: CASRHKGTRASYEQYF. The DNA of the CDR3 is TGTGCCAGCCGACATAAAGGGACCCGTGCTTCCTACGAGCAGTACTTC.

This clonotype was seen a handful of times. The rearrangement joins TRBV7-9 to TRBJ2-7; D possibly corresponds to TRBD2 (6 bases). Germline assignment: CDR1 SEHNR and CDR2 FQNEAQ (reference sequence). The CDR3 runs 14 residues. V lost 6 bases to trimming and J lost 1 base, with 13 bases between them. This CDR3 is CASRPGVGSYEQYF. CDR3 DNA: TGTGCCAGCAGGCCGGGGGTGGGGTCCTACGAGCAGTACTTC.

The chain couples TRBV9 to TRBJ1-2; D not certain. Trimming took 7 bases from V and 1 from J, leaving 14 bases between them. This CDR3 has 14 residues. CDR1 and CDR2 from the germline V gene are SGDLS and YYNGEE. This chain's CDR3 is CASHSIGDNYGYTF. The CDR3 nucleotides read TGTGCCAGCCACTCGATTGGGGATAACTATGGCTACACCTTC.